The clone carrying this T cell receptor (beta chain) was recorded only once. Its specificity is not known. With 2 bases clipped from V and 6 bases from J, the junction kept 3 bases outside the gene matches. The CDR3 is made up of 15 amino acids. Germline lookup yields CDR1 MNHNS and CDR2 SASEGT. The data belong to a study of OX40 agonist ivuxolimab in advanced cancers. Some clones are missing from TCRdb's copy, which holds only in-frame ones; the method was immunoSEQ multiplex PCR. The sample yields 120,000 or so clones, about nine tenths seen once. If patients had autoimmune disease history or systemic immunosuppression, they were excluded. Findings and limits, study-wide: The expanded peripheral T cells' antigen specificity was not determined. Low clonal expansion, among the lowest seen, marked partial responders at 0.1-3.0 mg/kg.

The sequence derives from an adult with an advanced solid tumor such as melanoma, head and neck, liver or kidney cancer. This specimen was CD4+ or CD8+ T cells sorted from blood, taken in a trial of the OX40 agonist ivuxolimab. This chain uses TRBV6-1 with TRBJ1-5; 11 bases align to TRBD1. The CDR3 is CASSEMGQGGQPQHF. The CDR3 DNA is TGTGCCAGCAGTGAAATGGGACAGGGGGGTCAGCCCCAGCATTTT.